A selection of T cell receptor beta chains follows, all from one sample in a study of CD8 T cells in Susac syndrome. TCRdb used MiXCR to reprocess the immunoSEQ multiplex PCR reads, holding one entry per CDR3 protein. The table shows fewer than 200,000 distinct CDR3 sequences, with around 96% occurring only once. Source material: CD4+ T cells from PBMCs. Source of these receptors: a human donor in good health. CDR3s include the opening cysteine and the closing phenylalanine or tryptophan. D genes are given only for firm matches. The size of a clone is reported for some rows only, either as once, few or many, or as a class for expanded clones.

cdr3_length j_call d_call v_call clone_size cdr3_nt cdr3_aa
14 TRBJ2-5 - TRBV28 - TGTGCCAGCAGGGAGACGGGCGCTGGCGAGACCCAGTACTTC CASRETGAGETQYF
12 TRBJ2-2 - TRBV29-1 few TGCAGCGTTGGGCAGAACACCGGGGAGCTGTTTTTT CSVGQNTGELFF
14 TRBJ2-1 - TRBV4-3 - TGCGCCAGCAGCCAAGCTCTAGAAAGGAATGAGCAGTTCTTC CASSQALERNEQFF
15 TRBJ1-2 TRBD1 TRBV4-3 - TGCGCCAGCAGCCAATTTCCCGGACAGGAGGGCGGCTACACCTTC CASSQFPGQEGGYTF
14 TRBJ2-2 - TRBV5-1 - TGCGCCAGCAGTGGCAGGGACTACACCGGGGAGCTGTTTTTT CASSGRDYTGELFF
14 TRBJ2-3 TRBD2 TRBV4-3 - TGCGCCAGCAGCCAAGATCTGACTAGCGGGAAACAGTATTTT CASSQDLTSGKQYF
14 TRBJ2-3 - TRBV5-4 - TGTGCCAGCAGCTTGGAAGGCGGCACAGATACGCAGTATTTT CASSLEGGTDTQYF
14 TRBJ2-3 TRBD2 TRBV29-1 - TGCAGCGTCCGAGCGGGAGGGAGGGCAGATACGCAGTATTTT CSVRAGGRADTQYF
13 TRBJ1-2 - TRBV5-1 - TGCGCCAGCAGCCCGTGGCAGCGTGAAGGCTACACCTTC CASSPWQREGYTF
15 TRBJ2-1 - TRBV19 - TGTGCCAGCTTAAGAAGGGCTAGCGCTAACAATGAGCAGTTCTTC CASLRRASANNEQFF
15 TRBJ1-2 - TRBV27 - TGTGCCAGCAGTCCGGGACGCATTTCTAACTATGGCTACACCTTC CASSPGRISNYGYTF
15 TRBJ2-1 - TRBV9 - TGTGCCAGCAGCGTAGATGTCCAGCCCTCTGGTGAGCGTTTCTTC CASSVDVQPSGERFF
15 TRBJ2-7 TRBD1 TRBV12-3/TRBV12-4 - TGTGCCAGCAGTTCGCACGGGACAGGGTATTCCGAGCAGTACTTC CASSSHGTGYSEQYF
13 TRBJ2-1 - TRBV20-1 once TGCAGTGCTAGGCGCGGACTATACAATGAGCAGTTCTTC CSARRGLYNEQFF
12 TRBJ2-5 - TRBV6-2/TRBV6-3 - TGTGCCAGCAGTTACTTAAAGGAGACCCAGTACTTC CASSYLKETQYF
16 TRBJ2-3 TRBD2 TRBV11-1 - TGTGCCAGCAGCTGGCCGTTAGCGGGAAGCACAGATACGCAGTATTTT CASSWPLAGSTDTQYF
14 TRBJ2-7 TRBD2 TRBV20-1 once TGCAGTGCTTTACTGTGGGGGGGAACGGACGAGCAGTACTTC CSALLWGGTDEQYF
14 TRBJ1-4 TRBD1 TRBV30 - TGTGCCTGGAAGGGACAGCAAGATAATGAAAAACTGTTTTTT CAWKGQQDNEKLFF
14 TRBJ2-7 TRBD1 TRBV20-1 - TGCAGTGCGACTCGGGGACAGGGACTCTCCGAGCAGTACTTC CSATRGQGLSEQYF
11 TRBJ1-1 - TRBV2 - TGTGCCAGCAGTGAAAGCGTAGCGGCTTTCTTT CASSESVAAFF
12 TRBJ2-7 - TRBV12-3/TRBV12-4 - TGTGCCAGCAGTCGGGACGGCTACGAGCAGTACTTC CASSRDGYEQYF
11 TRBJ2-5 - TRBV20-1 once TGCAGTGCTACCCCTGAGGAGACCCAGTACTTC CSATPEETQYF
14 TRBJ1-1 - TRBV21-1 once TGTGCCAGCAGCAGTAGGGGTCGGAGGACTGAAGCTTTCTTT CASSSRGRRTEAFF
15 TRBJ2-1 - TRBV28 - TGTGCCAGCAGCCCCAGGGGGGCATGGGTCAATGAGCAGTTCTTC CASSPRGAWVNEQFF
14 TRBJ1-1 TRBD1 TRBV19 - TGTACCAGTAGTAGGGACAGGGCGAACACTGAAGCTTTCTTT CTSSRDRANTEAFF